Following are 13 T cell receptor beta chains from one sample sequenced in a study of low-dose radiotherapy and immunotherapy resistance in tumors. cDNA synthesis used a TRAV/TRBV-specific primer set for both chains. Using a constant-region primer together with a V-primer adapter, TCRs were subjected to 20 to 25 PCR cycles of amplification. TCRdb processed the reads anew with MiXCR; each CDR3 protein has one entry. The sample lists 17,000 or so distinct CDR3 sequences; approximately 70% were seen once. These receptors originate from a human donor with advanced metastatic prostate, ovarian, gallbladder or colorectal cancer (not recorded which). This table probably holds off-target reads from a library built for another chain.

The CDR3: CASMRGTNYGYTF. DNA for the CDR3: TGTGCCAGCATGAGGGGTACCAACTATGGCTACACCTTC. The J gene is TRBJ1-2, the V gene TRBV2; a weak D match, TRBD1 (5 bases). The CDR3 consists of 13 residues. V gave up 7 bases and J gave up 2 bases, with 11 bases separating them. From germline, CDR1 is SNHLY and CDR2 FYNNEI.

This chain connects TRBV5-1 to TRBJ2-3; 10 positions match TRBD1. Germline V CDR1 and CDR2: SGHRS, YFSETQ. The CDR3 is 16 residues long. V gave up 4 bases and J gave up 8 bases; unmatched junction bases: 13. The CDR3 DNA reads TGCGCCAGCAGCAACCGGGACAGGGGTACGGAGGGTACGCAGTATTTT. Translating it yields CASSNRDRGTEGTQYF.

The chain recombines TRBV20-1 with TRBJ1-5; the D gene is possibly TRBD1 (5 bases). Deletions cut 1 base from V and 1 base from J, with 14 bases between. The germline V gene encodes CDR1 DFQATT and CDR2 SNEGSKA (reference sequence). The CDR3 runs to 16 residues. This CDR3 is CSARAYGDGSNQPQHF. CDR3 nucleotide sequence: TGCAGTGCTAGAGCTTACGGGGACGGGAGCAATCAGCCCCAGCATTTT.

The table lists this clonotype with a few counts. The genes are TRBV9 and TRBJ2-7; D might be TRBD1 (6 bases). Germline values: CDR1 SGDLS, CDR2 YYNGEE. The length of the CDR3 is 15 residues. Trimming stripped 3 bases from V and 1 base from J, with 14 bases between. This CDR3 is CASSAAWDISYEQYF. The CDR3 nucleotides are TGTGCCAGCAGCGCCGCGTGGGACATTTCCTACGAGCAGTACTTC.

CDR3 coding DNA: TGTGCCAGCAGCCAACAACATAGCGGGGGGGCGGATGAGCAGTTCTTC. Its protein is CASSQQHSGGADEQFF. V is TRBV4-2 and J is TRBJ2-1, with 11 bases identical to TRBD2. This CDR3 has 16 residues. Germline CDR1 and CDR2: LGHNA and YNFKEQ. Germline trimming cut 2 bases from V and 8 bases from J; bases unmatched to any gene: 8.

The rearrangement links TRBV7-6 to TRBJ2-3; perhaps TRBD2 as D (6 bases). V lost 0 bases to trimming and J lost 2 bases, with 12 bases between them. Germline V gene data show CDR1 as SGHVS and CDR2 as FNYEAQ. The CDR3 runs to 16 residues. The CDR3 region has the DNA TGTGCCAGCAGCTTAGCGACCAGACTAGACACAGATACGCAGTATTTT. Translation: CASSLATRLDTDTQYF. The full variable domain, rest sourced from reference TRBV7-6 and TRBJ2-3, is GAGVSQSPRYKVTKRGQDVALRCDPISGHVSLYWYRQALGQGPEFLTYFNYEAQQDKSGLPNDRFSAERPEGSISTLTIQRTEQRDSAMYRCASSLATRLDTDTQYFGPGTRLTVL.

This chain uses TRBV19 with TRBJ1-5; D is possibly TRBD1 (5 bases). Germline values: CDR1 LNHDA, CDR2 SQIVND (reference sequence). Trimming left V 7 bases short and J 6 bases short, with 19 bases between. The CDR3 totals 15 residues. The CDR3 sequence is CASKKDHSQGQPQHF. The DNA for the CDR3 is TGTGCCAGTAAAAAAGACCATTCGCAGGGTCAGCCCCAGCATTTT.

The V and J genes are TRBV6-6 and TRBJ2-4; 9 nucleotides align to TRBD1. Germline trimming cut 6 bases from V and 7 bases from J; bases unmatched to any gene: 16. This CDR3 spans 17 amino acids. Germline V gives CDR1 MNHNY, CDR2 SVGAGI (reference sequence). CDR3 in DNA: TGTGCCAGCAGGTCCCCCGGGACAGGGTCGGTTTCGAACATTCAGTACTTC. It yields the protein CASRSPGTGSVSNIQYF.

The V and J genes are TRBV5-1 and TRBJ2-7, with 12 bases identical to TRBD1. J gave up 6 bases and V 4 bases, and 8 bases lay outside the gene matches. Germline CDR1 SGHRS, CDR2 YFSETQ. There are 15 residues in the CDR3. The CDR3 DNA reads TGCGCCAGCAGCACGGGACAGGGGGCGCTTACCGAGCAGTACTTC. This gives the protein CASSTGQGALTEQYF.

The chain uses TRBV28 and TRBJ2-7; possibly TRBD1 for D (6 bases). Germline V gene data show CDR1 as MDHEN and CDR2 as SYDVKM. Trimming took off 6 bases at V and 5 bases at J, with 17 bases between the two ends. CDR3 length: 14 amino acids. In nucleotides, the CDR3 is TGTGCCAGCAGACTCGGGACACCAGCCGACGAGCAGTACTTC. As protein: CASRLGTPADEQYF.

The CDR3 loop reads CASSRSTLQRHTEAFF. The CDR3 DNA is TGCGCCAGCAGCCGTTCGACCTTGCAACGGCACACTGAAGCTTTCTTT. The chain recombines TRBV5-1 with TRBJ1-1; D remains unclear. V was cut by 4 bases and J by 3 bases, with 19 bases left in between. Germline V gene lookup returns CDR1 SGHRS and CDR2 YFSETQ. The CDR3 spans 16 residues.

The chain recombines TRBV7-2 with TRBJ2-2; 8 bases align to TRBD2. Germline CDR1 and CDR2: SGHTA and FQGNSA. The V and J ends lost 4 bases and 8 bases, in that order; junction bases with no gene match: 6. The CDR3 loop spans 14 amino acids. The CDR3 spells CASSSARGGGELFF. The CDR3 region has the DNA TGTGCCAGCAGCTCCGCCCGCGGGGGGGGGGAGCTGTTTTTT.

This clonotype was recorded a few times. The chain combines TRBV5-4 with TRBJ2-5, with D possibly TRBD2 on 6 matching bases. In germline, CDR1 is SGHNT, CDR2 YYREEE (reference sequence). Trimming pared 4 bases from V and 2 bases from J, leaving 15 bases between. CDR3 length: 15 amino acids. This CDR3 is CASSPTSSGQETQYF. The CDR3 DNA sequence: TGTGCCAGCAGCCCCACATCCAGCGGGCAAGAGACCCAGTACTTC.